Listed below are T cell receptor beta chains from one sample, sequenced in a study of cytomegalovirus exposure and HLA in healthy donors. TCRdb's table, derived via immunoSEQ multiplex PCR, lists solely in-frame clones and lacks some. The table has under 130,000 clones, around two thirds seen once. Specimen: PBMCs. The source of these receptors is a man aged 25 to 40 in good health and CMV-seropositive. The CDR3 runs from the conserved cysteine through the conserved F or W. A D gene is named only where the DNA matches it firmly. Clone sizes are given selectively: once, few, many, or a class where the clone is expanded.

V gene: TRBV7-9
clone size: .
CDR3 length: 12
D gene: .
J gene: TRBJ1-6
CDR3 DNA: TGTGCCAGCAGCTTCTTTGATTCACCCCTCCACTTT
CDR3 protein: CASSFFDSPLHF

V gene: TRBV7-9
clone size: .
CDR3 length: 13
D gene: TRBD2
J gene: TRBJ2-1
CDR3 DNA: TGTGCCAGCTTTAGCGGGGGGGCCGATGAGCAGTTCTTC
CDR3 protein: CASFSGGADEQFF

V gene: TRBV11-3
clone size: .
CDR3 length: 17
D gene: .
J gene: TRBJ1-5
CDR3 DNA: TGTGCCAGCAGCTTAAAACGGGTCCACTATAGCAATCAGCCCCAGCATTTT
CDR3 protein: CASSLKRVHYSNQPQHF

V gene: TRBV27
clone size: .
CDR3 length: 15
D gene: TRBD1
J gene: TRBJ1-1
CDR3 DNA: TGTGCCAGCAGGTTCTCCGGGACAGGGAGGACTGAAGCTTTCTTT
CDR3 protein: CASRFSGTGRTEAFF

V gene: TRBV7-8
clone size: .
CDR3 length: 15
D gene: TRBD1
J gene: TRBJ2-4
CDR3 DNA: TGTGCCAGCAGCCTCACCCGAGGGACAGGAAACATTCAGTACTTC
CDR3 protein: CASSLTRGTGNIQYF

V gene: TRBV5-5
clone size: .
CDR3 length: 16
D gene: TRBD1
J gene: TRBJ2-3
CDR3 DNA: TGTGCCAGCAGCTCCCGACAGGGAATGAGAACAGATACGCAGTATTTT
CDR3 protein: CASSSRQGMRTDTQYF

V gene: TRBV14
clone size: .
CDR3 length: 15
D gene: .
J gene: TRBJ2-1
CDR3 DNA: TGTGCCAGCAGCCAGACAGGTTTCGGGTTCAATGAGCAGTTCTTC
CDR3 protein: CASSQTGFGFNEQFF

V gene: TRBV6-4
clone size: few
CDR3 length: 14
D gene: .
J gene: TRBJ2-3
CDR3 DNA: TGTGCCAGCAGTCCCCGTGGCACGACAGATACGCAGTATTTT
CDR3 protein: CASSPRGTTDTQYF

V gene: TRBV4-2
clone size: .
CDR3 length: 16
D gene: TRBD2
J gene: TRBJ2-3
CDR3 DNA: TGTGCCAGCAGCCCCCGCGTTGGGGGGGACACAGATACGCAGTATTTT
CDR3 protein: CASSPRVGGDTDTQYF

V gene: TRBV2
clone size: few
CDR3 length: 14
D gene: TRBD2
J gene: TRBJ2-3
CDR3 DNA: TGTGCCAGCAGTGTGCTAGCGGGGACAGATACGCAGTATTTT
CDR3 protein: CASSVLAGTDTQYF

V gene: TRBV4-1
clone size: few
CDR3 length: 16
D gene: .
J gene: TRBJ2-6
CDR3 DNA: TGCGCCAGCAGCCGGGGCCGGGCCTCAGGGGCCAACGTCCTGACTTTC
CDR3 protein: CASSRGRASGANVLTF

V gene: TRBV5-1
clone size: .
CDR3 length: 14
D gene: .
J gene: TRBJ1-2
CDR3 DNA: TGCGCCAGCAGCTTAGCGGAAGCTAACTATGTCTACACCTTC
CDR3 protein: CASSLAEANYVYTF

V gene: TRBV7-9
clone size: .
CDR3 length: 14
D gene: .
J gene: TRBJ1-1
CDR3 DNA: TGTGCCAGCAGCTTAGAGAACAGGGAAGCTGAAGCTTTCTTT
CDR3 protein: CASSLENREAEAFF

V gene: TRBV29-1
clone size: .
CDR3 length: 13
D gene: TRBD1
J gene: TRBJ2-2
CDR3 DNA: TGCAAGAGACAGGGATCAAACACCGGGGAGCTGTTTTTT
CDR3 protein: CKRQGSNTGELFF

V gene: TRBV5-4
clone size: .
CDR3 length: 14
D gene: .
J gene: TRBJ2-5
CDR3 DNA: TGTGCCAGCAGCCGACTAGAGTACCAAGAGACCCAGTACTTC
CDR3 protein: CASSRLEYQETQYF

V gene: TRBV11-3
clone size: .
CDR3 length: 14
D gene: TRBD1
J gene: TRBJ1-1
CDR3 DNA: TGTGCCAGCAGCTCTTCAGGGGGGAACACTGAAGCTTTCTTT
CDR3 protein: CASSSSGGNTEAFF

V gene: TRBV7-2
clone size: .
CDR3 length: 14
D gene: .
J gene: TRBJ1-1
CDR3 DNA: TGTGCCAGCAGCCTAGGGGGGGTGAACACTGAAGCTTTCTTT
CDR3 protein: CASSLGGVNTEAFF

V gene: TRBV7-9
clone size: once
CDR3 length: 14
D gene: TRBD2
J gene: TRBJ2-7
CDR3 DNA: TGTGCCAGCAGCACCCCTAGCGGGGGCTACGAGCAGTACTTC
CDR3 protein: CASSTPSGGYEQYF

V gene: TRBV10-3
clone size: .
CDR3 length: 15
D gene: TRBD1
J gene: TRBJ1-4
CDR3 DNA: TGTGCCATCAGTGAGGCAGGGGGGTCTGCTGAAAAACTGTTTTTT
CDR3 protein: CAISEAGGSAEKLFF

V gene: TRBV11-2
clone size: .
CDR3 length: 15
D gene: .
J gene: TRBJ1-1
CDR3 DNA: TGTGCCAGCAGCTCCTACAGGGTAATTAACACTGAAGCTTTCTTT
CDR3 protein: CASSSYRVINTEAFF

V gene: TRBV5-1
clone size: .
CDR3 length: 17
D gene: TRBD1
J gene: TRBJ2-4
CDR3 DNA: TGCGCCAGCAGCTTGGCCGGGACAGGGGGAACCAAAAACATTCAGTACTTC
CDR3 protein: CASSLAGTGGTKNIQYF

V gene: TRBV4-2
clone size: .
CDR3 length: 17
D gene: TRBD2
J gene: TRBJ2-5
CDR3 DNA: TGTGCCAGCAGCCGGGAAAGCGGGGGCCGGTACCAAGAGACCCAGTACTTC
CDR3 protein: CASSRESGGRYQETQYF